The 12 T cell receptor beta chains below all came from one sample that was sequenced in a study of blood T cell repertoires in COVID-19. This table comes from immunoSEQ multiplex PCR, and its TCRdb copy is limited to in-frame clones, with some not included. The sample contains approximately 160,000 clones, 70% to 90% of which appear only once. Sequences were obtained from peripheral blood. These receptors were taken from a man aged 55 to 70 who had recovered from COVID-19.

J is TRBJ1-4 and V is TRBV3-1 (or the pseudogene TRBV3-2), with TRBD1 as a possible D gene (5 bases). V was shortened by 7 bases and J by 3 bases, with 12 bases between the two germline ends. Germline-derived CDR1 and CDR2 are LGHDT and YNNKEL (reference sequence). The CDR3 length is 14 residues. The CDR3 reads CASTIGVSNEKLFF. The DNA for the CDR3 is TGTGCCAGCACTATAGGGGTGTCTAATGAAAAACTGTTTTTT.

The J gene is TRBJ1-3, the V gene TRBV10-3, with 10 bases matching TRBD1. In germline, CDR1 is ENHRY, CDR2 SYGVKD. V was pared by 10 bases and J by 4 bases, with 7 bases of the junction left unmatched. The CDR3 is 14 amino acids. CDR3 DNA: TGTGCCACCCGGGGACAGGGGACCGGAAACACCATATATTTT. This sequence encodes CATRGQGTGNTIYF.

In this sample, this clone turned up a few times. V usage is TRBV7-9 and J usage is TRBJ1-4; D is perhaps TRBD1 (5 bases). This CDR3 contains 15 residues. Per the germline V gene, CDR1 is SEHNR and CDR2 is FQNEAQ (reference sequence). Trimming removed 4 bases at V and 5 bases at J, with 14 bases between. CDR3 bases: TGTGCCAGCAGCTCCGGGACTGATCCCAATGAAAAACTGTTTTTT. Protein sequence: CASSSGTDPNEKLFF. The entire variable domain, with the rest obtained from reference TRBV7-9 and TRBJ1-4, is as follows: DTGVSQNPRHKITKRGQNVTFRCDPISEHNRLYWYRQTLGQGPEFLTYFQNEAQLEKSRLLSDRFSAERPKGSFSTLEIQRTEQGDSAMYLCASSSGTDPNEKLFFGSGTQLSVL.

The chain has TRBV2 and TRBJ1-6; D is uncertain. Trimming cost V 6 bases and J 0 bases, with 9 bases left between them. Germline values: CDR1 SNHLY, CDR2 FYNNEI. This CDR3 region has 15 residues. As DNA, the CDR3 is TGTGCCAGCAGGCTTTTGAGCTCCTATAATTCACCCCTCCACTTT. This sequence encodes CASRLLSSYNSPLHF.

The genes are TRBV18 and TRBJ2-3, with D possibly TRBD2 on 5 matching bases. The germline gives CDR1 KGHSH, CDR2 LQKENI. The germline V and J ends were trimmed by 2 bases and 2 bases, with 14 bases remaining between them. This CDR3 has 16 amino acids. CDR3 in amino acids: CASSPTPPGNTDTQYF. The CDR3 DNA follows: TGTGCCAGCTCACCAACCCCCCCGGGAAACACAGATACGCAGTATTTT.

This clone was seen only once. This chain links TRBV6-2 or TRBV6-3 with TRBJ1-2; maybe TRBD1 (6 bases). The length of the CDR3 is 13 residues. The germline V gene has CDR1 MNHEY and CDR2 SVGEGT. V lost 2 bases to trimming and J lost 7 bases, with 11 bases between them. DNA for the CDR3: TGTGCCAGCAGTTACAACCCAGGGGCTGGCTACACCTTC. It codes for CASSYNPGAGYTF.

The chain couples TRBV12-5 to TRBJ2-2; no definite D call. Between the trimmed V and J ends, which lost 0 bases and 4 bases, there was a span of 9 bases. This CDR3 is built from 15 residues. Germline lookup yields CDR1 LGHNT and CDR2 FRNRAP. CDR3 residues: CASGLVPVGTGELFF. Here the CDR3 DNA reads TGTGCTAGTGGTTTGGTACCGGTCGGCACCGGGGAGCTGTTTTTT.

The rearrangement joins TRBV25-1 to TRBJ1-4; D gene ambiguous. V was pared by 3 bases and J by 6 bases, with 11 bases between. Looked up from germline, CDR1 is MGHDK and CDR2 is SYGVNS. The CDR3 has 14 amino acids. The CDR3 DNA reads as TGTGCCAGCAGTGACGCCGGGTTCGATGAAAAACTGTTTTTT. As protein: CASSDAGFDEKLFF.

The chain carries TRBV3-1 (or the pseudogene TRBV3-2) and TRBJ1-2; 7 bases are shared with TRBD1. Trimming cost V 4 bases and J 8 bases; bases outside gene matches: 4. There are 12 residues in the CDR3. CDR1 LGHDT and CDR2 YNNKEL come from the germline V gene (reference sequence). The CDR3 here is CASSPQGEGYTF. The CDR3 DNA reads as TGTGCCAGCAGCCCTCAGGGGGAAGGCTACACCTTC.

About this clone: Relative to the germline gene, one junction end is altered; a read error may explain this. Other DNA variants within this sample encode the same CDR3. This chain uses TRBV4-2 with TRBJ1-1, with D possibly TRBD1 on 6 matching bases. The germline gives CDR1 LGHNA, CDR2 YNFKEQ. This CDR3 has 14 amino acids. The CDR3 sequence is CASSQDPGTIEAFF. The CDR3 DNA reads as TGTGCTAGCAGCCAAGACCCAGGGACAATTGAAGCTTTCTTT.

CDR3 sequence (DNA): TGTGCCAGCAGCTACCTCCGACAGGGGGGGCACGAGCAGTACTTC. This sequence encodes CASSYLRQGGHEQYF. V gene TRBV5-4 combines with J gene TRBJ2-7, with 9 bases lining up with TRBD1. CDR1 SGHNT and CDR2 YYREEE come from the germline V gene (reference sequence). V was pared by 3 bases and J by 5 bases, with 9 bases of the junction left unmatched. The CDR3 is 15 amino acids.

The rearrangement joins TRBV7-8 to TRBJ2-7; 8 positions agree with TRBD1. From germline, CDR1 is SGHVS and CDR2 FQNEAQ. V was clipped by 2 bases and J by 3 bases; unmatched bases: 6. This CDR3 has 15 residues. CDR3 DNA sequence: TGTGCCAGCAGCTTAAGGACAGGGTATTTCTACGAGCAGTACTTC. Translation gives CASSLRTGYFYEQYF.